This T cell receptor beta chain is drawn from a study of cytomegalovirus exposure and HLA in healthy donors. Findings of the study overall: The study assumed roughly uniform donor sequencing depth for presence/absence analyses.

The J segment lost 2 bases and the V segment lost 5 bases, leaving 5 bases of the junction unmatched. Looked up from germline, CDR1 is SEHNR and CDR2 is FQNEAQ (reference sequence). This CDR3 has 15 residues. This clone was observed a single time. Antigen unknown. It was with 60 Vbeta and 13 Jbeta primers that the PCR ran. The assay was immunoSEQ multiplex PCR, and TCRdb's table has in-frame clones only and misses some. This table has roughly 130,000 clones, less than 75% appearing once. The sequence was obtained from a woman aged 40 to 55 in good health and CMV-seropositive. Sequencing input: PBMCs. The V and J genes are TRBV7-9 and TRBJ2-5, with 10 bases identical to TRBD1. CDR3 nucleotides: TGTGCCAGCAGCCGGATGGGACAGGGGCAAGAGACCCAGTACTTC. It encodes CASSRMGQGQETQYF.